This record looks at one T cell receptor beta chain sequence and its context. Its antigen is still unknown. Base quality data are lacking; no much larger clone is found one base away. CDR1 is given as MNHEY and CDR2 as SMNVEV, both from the germline V gene (reference sequence). The germline ends are 6 bases apart after V is trimmed by 1 base and J by 5 bases. From cysteine to phenylalanine, the CDR3 is 13 amino acids long. CDR3 DNA only is kept here, 39 bases in frame from base 1. The record originates from a study of human T cells and chemical hapten exposure (dated by TCRdb to the early 2020s). A note on the overall study: For sensitization, 2% DPC in acetone was applied to a 2 cm by 2 cm area of upper inner arm skin. Patch testing was done on the upper back using Finn chambers containing 0.01% DPC, and results were scored after 6 days according to International Contact Dermatitis Research Group standards. Twenty-nine alopecia patients gave blood for TCR sequencing at one to four time points (pre-sensitization, 2, 6 and 24 weeks). This study followed changes in the peripheral blood TCR repertoire in vivo during primary and secondary sensitization of alopecia patients to the hapten diphenylcyclopropenone (DPC). Libraries were pooled for sequencing, and per-sample TCR yields varied mainly because of small differences in library volumes within the pool. Blood was sampled from patients pre-sensitization (week 0) and at 2, 6 and about 24 weeks after DPC sensitization. The patient cohort, mostly female, included alopecia areata with under or over 50% scalp involvement, alopecia totalis and alopecia universalis. Weekly therapeutic DPC doses were additionally applied to the scalp of patients throughout the roughly 25-week study period.

Library generation was performed with RACE. TCRdb shows the sequencer as NextSeq 500. During library preparation, unique molecular identifiers were attached to individual cDNA molecules so that TCRs could be counted in a quantitative, reproducible way. Both TCR alpha and TCR beta chains were sequenced from each blood RNA sample. The study's own analysis went as follows. The median number of TCRs per sample was approximately 93,000, ranging from about 20,000 to 750,000. The Decombinator software suite was used to annotate the V, J and CDR3 of the TCR reads. For the PS versus PT1 abundance plots, all samples were subsampled to the same number of TCRs (28,000). Expanded TCRs were defined as absent before sensitization and observed at least eight times at the 2-week time point. TCRdb reanalyzed the raw reads on its own, using fastp at Q25 for trimming and MiXCR for clone calling, and kept in-frame beta chains. CDR3 protein sequences are deduplicated, and each keeps its most common genes and DNA. The V and J calls, along with clone size, are taken from TCRdb and not from the paper's own processing. In this sample the table shows 150,000 to 200,000 distinct CDR3 sequences, around 30% of which occur a single time. About 2.8% of the sample goes to the ten largest clones.

Sample time point, as interpreted from the label and publication: pre-sensitization, week 0. The treatment or condition label, read with the paper, signifies: therapeutic diphenylcyclopropenone sensitization with weekly scalp DPC. At each patch-test visit, blood was drawn before the patch test was applied. Patients were considered eligible if aged 18 to 70, diagnosed with alopecia and deemed suitable for DPC therapy, and patients were excluded if pregnant. Total RNA was extracted from unfractionated whole blood collected in Tempus Blood RNA tubes. General study outcomes and caveats: Significantly more large CDR3 similarity clusters were formed by expanded TCRs than by pre-sensitization or healthy control sets, consistent with antigen-driven responses. DPC sensitization did not change the number of TCRs with a frequency above 1 in 1000, and there was no evidence of changes in global repertoire structure. Repeated subsampling changed both the strength of the expansion versus patch-test correlation and the threshold at which the correlation became significant. Patch test score correlated positively with the number of PT1 expanded TCRs, reaching significance at thresholds 8, 16 and 32 but not at 4. All patients had alopecia, a presumed autoimmune disease, so their immune response might differ from that of healthy individuals.

The sequence came from a woman under 40 with alopecia areata. Some clones in this sample may be carry-over from other donors' samples. The chain couples TRBV27 to TRBJ1-5, with a tentative D gene TRBD1 over 5 matching bases. The source material was whole blood, sampled in connection with sensitization to the hapten diphenylcyclopropenone (DPC). CDR3 loop: CASSLFRDQPQHF. The nucleotide sequence reads as follows: TGTGCCAGCAGTTTATTCAGGGATCAGCCCCAGCATTTT.